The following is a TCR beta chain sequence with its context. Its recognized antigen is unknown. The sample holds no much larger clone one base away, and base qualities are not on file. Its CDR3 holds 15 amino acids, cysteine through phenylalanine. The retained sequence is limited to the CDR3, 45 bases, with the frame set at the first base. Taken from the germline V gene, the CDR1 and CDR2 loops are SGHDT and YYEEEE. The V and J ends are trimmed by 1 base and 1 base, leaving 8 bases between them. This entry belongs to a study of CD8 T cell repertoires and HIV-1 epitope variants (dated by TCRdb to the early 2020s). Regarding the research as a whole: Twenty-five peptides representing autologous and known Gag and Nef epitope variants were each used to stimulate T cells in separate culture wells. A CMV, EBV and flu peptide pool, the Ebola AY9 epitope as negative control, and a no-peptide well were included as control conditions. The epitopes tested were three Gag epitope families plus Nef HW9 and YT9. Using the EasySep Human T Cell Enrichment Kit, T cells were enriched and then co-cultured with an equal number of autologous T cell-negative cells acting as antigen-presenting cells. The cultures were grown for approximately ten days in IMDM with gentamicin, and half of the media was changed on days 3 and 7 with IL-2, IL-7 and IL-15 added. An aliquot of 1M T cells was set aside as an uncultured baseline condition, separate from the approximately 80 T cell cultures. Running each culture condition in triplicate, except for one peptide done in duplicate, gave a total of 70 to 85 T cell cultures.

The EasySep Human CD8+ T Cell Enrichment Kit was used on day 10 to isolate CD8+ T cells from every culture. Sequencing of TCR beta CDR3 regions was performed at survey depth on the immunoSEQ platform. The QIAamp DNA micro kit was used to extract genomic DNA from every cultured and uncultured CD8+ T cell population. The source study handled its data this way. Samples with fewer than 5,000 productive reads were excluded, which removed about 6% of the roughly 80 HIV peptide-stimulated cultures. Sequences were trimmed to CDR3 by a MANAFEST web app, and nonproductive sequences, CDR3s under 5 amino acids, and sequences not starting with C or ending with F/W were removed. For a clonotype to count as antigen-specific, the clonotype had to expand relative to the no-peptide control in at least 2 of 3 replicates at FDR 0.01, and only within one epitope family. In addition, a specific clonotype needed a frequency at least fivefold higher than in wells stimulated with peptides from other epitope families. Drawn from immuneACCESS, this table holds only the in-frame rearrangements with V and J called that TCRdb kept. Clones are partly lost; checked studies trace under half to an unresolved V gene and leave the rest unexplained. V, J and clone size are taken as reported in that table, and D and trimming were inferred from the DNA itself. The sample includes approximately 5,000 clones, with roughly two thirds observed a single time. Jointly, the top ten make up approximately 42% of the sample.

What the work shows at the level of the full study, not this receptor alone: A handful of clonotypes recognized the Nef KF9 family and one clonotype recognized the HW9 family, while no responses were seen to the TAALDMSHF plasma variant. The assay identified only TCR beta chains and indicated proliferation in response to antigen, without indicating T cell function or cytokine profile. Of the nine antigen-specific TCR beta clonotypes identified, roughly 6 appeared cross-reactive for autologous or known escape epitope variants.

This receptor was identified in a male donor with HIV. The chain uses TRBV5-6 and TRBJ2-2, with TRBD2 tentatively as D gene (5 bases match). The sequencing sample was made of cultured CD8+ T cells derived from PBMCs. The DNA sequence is TGTGCCAGCAGCTTGAATGCGGGGAACACCGGGGAGCTGTTTTTT. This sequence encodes CASSLNAGNTGELFF.